These T cell receptor beta chains were read from a single sample in a study of blood T cells in healthy people across ages. Each CDR3 protein is one row after TCRdb ran MiXCR on the 5' RACE reads. The data contain around 800,000 distinct CDR3 sequences, about a quarter of them singletons. The same sample was also studied in work on T cells of mothers and their children.

The sample comprised blood. The source is a boy aged 5-17 years in good health. The CDR3 runs from the conserved cysteine through the conserved F or W. Fields, in order: clone size, J gene, V gene, D gene, CDR3 DNA, CDR3 protein. A D gene is named only where the DNA matches it firmly. Clone size is stated in some rows and not others, as once, few, many or a class when expanded.

clone_size: -; j_call: TRBJ2-5; v_call: TRBV9; d_call: TRBD1; cdr3_nt: TGTGCCAGCAGCGTAGAAAGACAGGGGGCGGGAGAGACCCAGTACTTC; cdr3_aa: CASSVERQGAGETQYF
clone_size: -; j_call: TRBJ2-5; v_call: TRBV10-3; d_call: TRBD2; cdr3_nt: TGTGCCATCAGTGAAAGACTAGCGGGGGAAGAGACCCAGTACTTC; cdr3_aa: CAISERLAGEETQYF
clone_size: -; j_call: TRBJ2-3; v_call: TRBV27; d_call: -; cdr3_nt: TGTGCCAGCAGCCAACTCGGTCCAGATACGCAGTATTTT; cdr3_aa: CASSQLGPDTQYF
clone_size: few; j_call: TRBJ2-6; v_call: TRBV5-1; d_call: TRBD2; cdr3_nt: TGCGCCTGCGGGGGGGAGTATAGCTCTGGGGCCAACGTCCTGACTTTC; cdr3_aa: CACGGEYSSGANVLTF
clone_size: -; j_call: TRBJ2-4; v_call: TRBV7-2; d_call: -; cdr3_nt: TGTGCCACCTCAGGGGGGGAGTGCAAAAACATTCAGTACTTC; cdr3_aa: CATSGGECKNIQYF
clone_size: -; j_call: TRBJ2-3; v_call: TRBV7-3; d_call: TRBD2; cdr3_nt: TGTGCCAGCAGCCTAACCGGGGGGGCCTCAGATACGCAGTATTTT; cdr3_aa: CASSLTGGASDTQYF
clone_size: few; j_call: TRBJ2-7; v_call: TRBV28; d_call: -; cdr3_nt: TGTGCCAGCAGTTTATTATCCAGGGGCGAGTACGAGCAGTACTTC; cdr3_aa: CASSLLSRGEYEQYF
clone_size: -; j_call: TRBJ2-5; v_call: TRBV12-3/TRBV12-4; d_call: -; cdr3_nt: TGTGCCAGCAGGGGCTCCTCGGTTCGGGAGACCCAGTACTTC; cdr3_aa: CASRGSSVRETQYF
clone_size: few; j_call: TRBJ1-2; v_call: TRBV12-3/TRBV12-4; d_call: -; cdr3_nt: TGTGCCAGCAGTGTATTGGACTATGGCTACACCTTC; cdr3_aa: CASSVLDYGYTF
clone_size: -; j_call: TRBJ2-2; v_call: TRBV4-1; d_call: TRBD1; cdr3_nt: TGCGCCAGCAGCCAACCAGGGGGCTCCGGGGAGCTGTTTTTT; cdr3_aa: CASSQPGGSGELFF
clone_size: -; j_call: TRBJ1-2; v_call: TRBV4-2; d_call: TRBD1; cdr3_nt: TGTGCCAGCAGCCAAGGGGACAGGGGAACCTATGGCTACACCTTC; cdr3_aa: CASSQGDRGTYGYTF
clone_size: -; j_call: TRBJ1-2; v_call: TRBV5-1; d_call: -; cdr3_nt: TGCGCCAGCAGCCCGTGGTGGCAGACCGCGGGCACTAATGGCTACACCTTC; cdr3_aa: CASSPWWQTAGTNGYTF
clone_size: -; j_call: TRBJ2-1; v_call: TRBV29-1; d_call: -; cdr3_nt: TGCAGCCTCCTGGAGGGCCGGGGTGGGGATGAGCAGTTCTTC; cdr3_aa: CSLLEGRGGDEQFF
clone_size: few; j_call: TRBJ2-7; v_call: TRBV30; d_call: TRBD1; cdr3_nt: TGTGCCTGGACCGAGACAGGGGGCCCCTCCTACGAGCAGTACTTC; cdr3_aa: CAWTETGGPSYEQYF
clone_size: few; j_call: TRBJ2-7; v_call: TRBV6-1; d_call: TRBD1; cdr3_nt: TGTGCCAGCAGTGAAAGGGGACAGGGTAGGAACGAGCAGTACTTC; cdr3_aa: CASSERGQGRNEQYF
clone_size: -; j_call: TRBJ1-1; v_call: TRBV10-3; d_call: -; cdr3_nt: TGTGCCATCGGTGGGGCCGGGGAGGTCCCTGCAGCTTTCTTT; cdr3_aa: CAIGGAGEVPAAFF
clone_size: -; j_call: TRBJ1-3; v_call: TRBV15; d_call: -; cdr3_nt: TGTGCCACCAGCAGAGATCGTGGGGGTGGCTCTGGAAACACCATATATTTT; cdr3_aa: CATSRDRGGGSGNTIYF
clone_size: -; j_call: TRBJ2-7; v_call: TRBV12-5; d_call: TRBD1; cdr3_nt: TGTGCTAGTGGTTTGGTACCCGGACAGGGGCTTTTTTACGAGCAGTACTTC; cdr3_aa: CASGLVPGQGLFYEQYF
clone_size: few; j_call: TRBJ2-2; v_call: TRBV9; d_call: -; cdr3_nt: TGTGCCAGCAGCGTAGCGGTAGGGGGAACCGGGGAGCTGTTTTTT; cdr3_aa: CASSVAVGGTGELFF
clone_size: -; j_call: TRBJ2-7; v_call: TRBV12-3/TRBV12-4; d_call: TRBD1; cdr3_nt: TGTGCCAGCAGTTTCGGACAGGAAAGGATCTACGAGCAGTACTTC; cdr3_aa: CASSFGQERIYEQYF
clone_size: few; j_call: TRBJ1-6; v_call: TRBV20-1; d_call: -; cdr3_nt: TGCAGTGCCCCTCAAGGGACCCCGGGGACACCCCTCCACTTT; cdr3_aa: CSAPQGTPGTPLHF
clone_size: few; j_call: TRBJ1-4; v_call: TRBV15; d_call: -; cdr3_nt: TGTGCCACCCGGGGCCACCTTGCAACTAATGAAAAACTGTTTTTT; cdr3_aa: CATRGHLATNEKLFF
clone_size: few; j_call: TRBJ2-1; v_call: TRBV20-1; d_call: -; cdr3_nt: TGCAGTGCTAGAGATCCAGTGAGGGGCACCAATGAGCAGTTCTTC; cdr3_aa: CSARDPVRGTNEQFF
clone_size: few; j_call: TRBJ2-3; v_call: TRBV28; d_call: -; cdr3_nt: TGTGCCAGCAGTTTATCCTACCAGGATACGCAGTATTTT; cdr3_aa: CASSLSYQDTQYF
clone_size: few; j_call: TRBJ2-4; v_call: TRBV10-3; d_call: -; cdr3_nt: TGTGCCATCAGTACGCAGCTAGCCAAAAACATTCGGTACTTC; cdr3_aa: CAISTQLAKNIRYF
clone_size: -; j_call: TRBJ2-1; v_call: TRBV5-5; d_call: -; cdr3_nt: TGTGCCAGCAGCAAAACCGGGACGACATATAATGAGCAGTTCTTC; cdr3_aa: CASSKTGTTYNEQFF
clone_size: few; j_call: TRBJ2-1; v_call: TRBV7-2; d_call: TRBD1; cdr3_nt: TGTGCCAGCAGCACATCGCAGGGGGCTGAGCAGTTCTTC; cdr3_aa: CASSTSQGAEQFF
clone_size: few; j_call: TRBJ1-6; v_call: TRBV7-9; d_call: -; cdr3_nt: TGTGCCAGCAGCCTAGAGACCGGCCCAAGGTTGTCACCCCTCCACTTT; cdr3_aa: CASSLETGPRLSPLHF
clone_size: -; j_call: TRBJ1-1; v_call: TRBV5-1; d_call: -; cdr3_nt: TGCGCCAGCAGCTTCACAGGGATGAACACTGAAGCTTTCTTT; cdr3_aa: CASSFTGMNTEAFF
clone_size: many; j_call: TRBJ2-1; v_call: TRBV5-1; d_call: TRBD2; cdr3_nt: TGCGCCAGCAGCCAGGGCCTAGCGGGCTCCTACAATGAGCAGTTCTTC; cdr3_aa: CASSQGLAGSYNEQFF
clone_size: -; j_call: TRBJ2-3; v_call: TRBV27; d_call: TRBD2; cdr3_nt: TGTGCCAGCAGGACTAGCACAGATACGCGGTATTTT; cdr3_aa: CASRTSTDTRYF
clone_size: few; j_call: TRBJ2-1; v_call: TRBV11-2; d_call: -; cdr3_nt: TGTGCCAGCACCCTTAGATGGAACAATGAGCAGTTCTTC; cdr3_aa: CASTLRWNNEQFF
clone_size: few; j_call: TRBJ1-3; v_call: TRBV29-1; d_call: -; cdr3_nt: TGCAGCGTTGTTACACACCGAAACACCATATATTTT; cdr3_aa: CSVVTHRNTIYF
clone_size: few; j_call: TRBJ2-2; v_call: TRBV11-2; d_call: -; cdr3_nt: TGTGCCAGCAGTAGAAGTTCTTCCCCCGGGGAGCTGTTTTTT; cdr3_aa: CASSRSSSPGELFF
clone_size: -; j_call: TRBJ2-7; v_call: TRBV24-1; d_call: -; cdr3_nt: TGTGCCACCGGAGACAGTGGGCCCTCCTACGAGCAGTACTTC; cdr3_aa: CATGDSGPSYEQYF